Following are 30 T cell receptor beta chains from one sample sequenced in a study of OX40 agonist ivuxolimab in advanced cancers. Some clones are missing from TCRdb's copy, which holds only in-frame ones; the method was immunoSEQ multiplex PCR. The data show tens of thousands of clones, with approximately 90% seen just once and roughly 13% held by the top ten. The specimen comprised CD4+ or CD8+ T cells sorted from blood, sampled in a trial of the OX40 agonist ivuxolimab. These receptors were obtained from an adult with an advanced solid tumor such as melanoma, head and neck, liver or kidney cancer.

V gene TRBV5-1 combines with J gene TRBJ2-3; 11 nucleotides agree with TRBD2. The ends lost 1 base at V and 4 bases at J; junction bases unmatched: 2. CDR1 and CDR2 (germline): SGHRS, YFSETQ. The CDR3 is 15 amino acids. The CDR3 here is CASSLLLAGADTQYF. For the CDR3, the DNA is TGCGCCAGCAGCTTGTTACTAGCGGGAGCAGATACGCAGTATTTT.

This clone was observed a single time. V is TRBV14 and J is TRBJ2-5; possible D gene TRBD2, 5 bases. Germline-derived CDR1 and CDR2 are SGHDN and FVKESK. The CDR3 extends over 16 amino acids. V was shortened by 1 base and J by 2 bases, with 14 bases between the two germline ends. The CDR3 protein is CASSQAKVSGQETQYF. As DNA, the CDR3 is TGTGCCAGCAGCCAAGCTAAGGTTTCGGGGCAAGAGACCCAGTACTTC.

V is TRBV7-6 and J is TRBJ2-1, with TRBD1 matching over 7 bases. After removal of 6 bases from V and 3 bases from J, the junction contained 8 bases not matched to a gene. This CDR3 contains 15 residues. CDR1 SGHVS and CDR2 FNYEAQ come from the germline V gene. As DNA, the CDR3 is TGTGCCAGCAGGTTGACAGGGAACATCTACAATGAGCAGTTCTTC. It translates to CASRLTGNIYNEQFF.

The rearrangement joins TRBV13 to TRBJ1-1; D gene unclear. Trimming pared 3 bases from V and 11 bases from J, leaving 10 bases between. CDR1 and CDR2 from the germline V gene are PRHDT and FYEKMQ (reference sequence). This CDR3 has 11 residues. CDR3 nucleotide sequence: TGTGCCAGCAGCTTGAGGACGGGGGCTTTCTTT. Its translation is CASSLRTGAFF.

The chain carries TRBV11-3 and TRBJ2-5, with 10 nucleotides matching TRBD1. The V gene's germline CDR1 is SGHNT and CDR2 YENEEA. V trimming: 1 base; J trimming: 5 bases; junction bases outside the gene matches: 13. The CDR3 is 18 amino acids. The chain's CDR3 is CASSLGPGQGISRETQYF. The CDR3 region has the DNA TGTGCCAGCAGCTTAGGACCGGGACAGGGGATTTCGCGTGAGACCCAGTACTTC.

This CDR3 is CASSRRQGSQETQYF. CDR3 in DNA: TGTGCCAGCAGTCGTAGACAGGGCTCGCAAGAGACCCAGTACTTC. The gene calls are TRBV7-9 and TRBJ2-5; 7 positions agree with TRBD1. Germline V gene lookup returns CDR1 SEHNR and CDR2 FQNEAQ (reference sequence). The V segment lost 6 bases and the J segment 2 bases; nucleotides outside the gene matches: 9. This CDR3 is built from 15 residues. The variable domain in full, completed from reference TRBV7-9 and TRBJ2-5, reads DTGVSQNPRHKITKRGQNVTFRCDPISEHNRLYWYRQTLGQGPEFLTYFQNEAQLEKSRLLSDRFSAERPKGSFSTLEIQRTEQGDSAMYLCASSRRQGSQETQYFGPGTRLLVL.

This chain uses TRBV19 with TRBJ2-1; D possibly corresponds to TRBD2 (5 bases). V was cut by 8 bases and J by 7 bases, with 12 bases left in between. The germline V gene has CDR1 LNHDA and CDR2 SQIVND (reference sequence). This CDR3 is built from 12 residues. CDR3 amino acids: CASGEGQNEQFF. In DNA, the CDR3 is TGTGCCAGTGGTGAGGGCCAGAATGAGCAGTTCTTC.

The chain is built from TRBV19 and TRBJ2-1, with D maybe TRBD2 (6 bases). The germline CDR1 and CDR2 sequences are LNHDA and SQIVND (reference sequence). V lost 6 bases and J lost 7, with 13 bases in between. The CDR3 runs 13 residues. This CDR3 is CASSGSLSNEQFF. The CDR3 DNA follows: TGTGCCAGTAGCGGGAGTCTATCGAATGAGCAGTTCTTC.

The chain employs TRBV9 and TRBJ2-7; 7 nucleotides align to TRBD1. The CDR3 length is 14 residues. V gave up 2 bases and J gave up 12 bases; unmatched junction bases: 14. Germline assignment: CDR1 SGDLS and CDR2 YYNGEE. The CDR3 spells CASSVGDSPGDMYF. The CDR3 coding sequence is TGTGCCAGCAGCGTGGGGGACAGCCCCGGAGATATGTACTTC.

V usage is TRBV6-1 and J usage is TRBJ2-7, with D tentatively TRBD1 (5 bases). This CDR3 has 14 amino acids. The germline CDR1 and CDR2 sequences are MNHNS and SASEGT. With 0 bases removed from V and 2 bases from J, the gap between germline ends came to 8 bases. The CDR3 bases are TGTGCCAGCAGTGAAGCGCTGACAGCCTACGAGCAGTACTTC. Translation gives CASSEALTAYEQYF.

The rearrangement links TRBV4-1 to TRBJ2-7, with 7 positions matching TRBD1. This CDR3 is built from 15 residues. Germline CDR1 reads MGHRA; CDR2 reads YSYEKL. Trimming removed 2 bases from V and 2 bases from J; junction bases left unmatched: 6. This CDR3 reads CASSQPGTATYEQYF. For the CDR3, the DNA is TGCGCCAGCAGCCAACCCGGGACAGCTACCTACGAGCAGTACTTC.

The CDR3 nucleotides read TGCGCCAGCAGCTACAACCAGCTCTACGAGCAGTACTTC. It encodes CASSYNQLYEQYF. V usage is TRBV4-1 and J usage is TRBJ2-7; D gene unclear. CDR1 and CDR2 from the germline V gene are MGHRA and YSYEKL. The CDR3 has 13 amino acids. Trimming took off 5 bases at V and 3 bases at J, with 11 bases between the two ends.

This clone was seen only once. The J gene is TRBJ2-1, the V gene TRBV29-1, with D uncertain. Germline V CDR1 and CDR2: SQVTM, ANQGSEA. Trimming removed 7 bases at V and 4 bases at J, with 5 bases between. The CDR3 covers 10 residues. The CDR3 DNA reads TGCAGCGGGATATACAATGAGCAGTTCTTC. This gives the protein CSGIYNEQFF.

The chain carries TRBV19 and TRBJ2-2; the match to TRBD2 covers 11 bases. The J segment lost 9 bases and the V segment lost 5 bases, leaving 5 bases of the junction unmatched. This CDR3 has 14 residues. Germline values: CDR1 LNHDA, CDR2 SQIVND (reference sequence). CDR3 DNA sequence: TGTGCCAGTAGTGCGGGACTAGCGGCCTGGGAGCTGTTTTTT. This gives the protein CASSAGLAAWELFF.

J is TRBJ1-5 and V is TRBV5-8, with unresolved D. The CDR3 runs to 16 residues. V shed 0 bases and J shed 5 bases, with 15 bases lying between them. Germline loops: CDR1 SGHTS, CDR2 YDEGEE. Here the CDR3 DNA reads TGTGCCAGCAGCTTGGATGCGGAGGGTTTATATCAGCCCCAGCATTTT. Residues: CASSLDAEGLYQPQHF.

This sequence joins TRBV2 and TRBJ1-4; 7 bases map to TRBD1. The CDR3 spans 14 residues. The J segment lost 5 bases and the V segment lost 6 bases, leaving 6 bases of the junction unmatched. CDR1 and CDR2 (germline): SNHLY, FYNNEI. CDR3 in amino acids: CASRDGTENEKLFF. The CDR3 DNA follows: TGTGCCAGCAGGGACGGGACAGAGAATGAAAAACTGTTTTTT.

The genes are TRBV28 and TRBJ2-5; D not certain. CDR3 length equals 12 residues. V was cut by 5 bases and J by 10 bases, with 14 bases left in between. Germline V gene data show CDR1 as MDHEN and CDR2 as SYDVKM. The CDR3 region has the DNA TGTGCCAGCAGTGGAGAACGGCGAGTCCAGTACTTC. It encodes CASSGERRVQYF.

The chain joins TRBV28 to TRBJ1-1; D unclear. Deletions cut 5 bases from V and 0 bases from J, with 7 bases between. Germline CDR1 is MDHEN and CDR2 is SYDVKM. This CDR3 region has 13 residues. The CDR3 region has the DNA TGTGCCAGCAGTCCTACGGTGAACACTGAAGCTTTCTTT. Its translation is CASSPTVNTEAFF.

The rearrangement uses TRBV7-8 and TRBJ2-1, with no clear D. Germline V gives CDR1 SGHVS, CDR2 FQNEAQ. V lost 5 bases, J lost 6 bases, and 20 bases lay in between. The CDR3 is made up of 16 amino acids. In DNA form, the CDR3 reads TGTGCCAGCAGCCTCCAGCTCTTGGGAAAGCTCAATGAGCAGTTCTTC. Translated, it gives CASSLQLLGKLNEQFF.

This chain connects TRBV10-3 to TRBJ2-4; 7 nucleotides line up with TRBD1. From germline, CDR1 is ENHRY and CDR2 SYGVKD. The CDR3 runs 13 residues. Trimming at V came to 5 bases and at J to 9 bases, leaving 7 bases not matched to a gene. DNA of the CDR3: TGTGCCATCAGTACAGGGGTCGGTGGCATTCAGTACTTC. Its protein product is CAISTGVGGIQYF.

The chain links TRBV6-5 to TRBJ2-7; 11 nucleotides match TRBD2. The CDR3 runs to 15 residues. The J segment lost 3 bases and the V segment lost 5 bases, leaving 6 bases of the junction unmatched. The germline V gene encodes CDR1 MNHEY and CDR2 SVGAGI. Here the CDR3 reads CASSTGTSGYYEQYF. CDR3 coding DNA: TGTGCCAGCAGTACCGGGACTAGCGGTTACTACGAGCAGTACTTC.

CDR3 in DNA: TGTGCCAGCGGTCAACCAGACACCAAGCGGGAACAGGGCTACGAGCAGTACTTC. Its protein product is CASGQPDTKREQGYEQYF. V and J are TRBV28 and TRBJ2-7; D is perhaps TRBD2 (7 bases). The CDR3 is 18 amino acids. Germline V gene sequence: CDR1 MDHEN, CDR2 SYDVKM. V shed 8 bases and J shed 3 bases, with 29 bases lying between them. The full variable domain, with the rest looked up from reference TRBV28 and TRBJ2-7, is DVKVTQSSRYLVKRTGEKVFLECVQDMDHENMFWYRQDPGLGLRLIYFSYDVKMKEKGDIPEGYSVSREKKERFSLILESASTNQTSMYLCASGQPDTKREQGYEQYFGPGTRLTVT.

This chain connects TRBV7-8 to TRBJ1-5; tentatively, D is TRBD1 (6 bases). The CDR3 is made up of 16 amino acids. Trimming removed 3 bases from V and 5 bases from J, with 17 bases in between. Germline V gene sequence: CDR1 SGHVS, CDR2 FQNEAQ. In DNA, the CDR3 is TGTGCCAGCAGCTTTTCGCAGGGGATGTTGGATCAGCCCCAGCATTTT. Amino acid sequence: CASSFSQGMLDQPQHF.

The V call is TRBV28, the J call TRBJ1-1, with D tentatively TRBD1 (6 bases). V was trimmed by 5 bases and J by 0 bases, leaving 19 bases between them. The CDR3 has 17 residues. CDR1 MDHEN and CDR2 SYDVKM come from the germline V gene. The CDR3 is CASSRKRQDGMNTEAFF. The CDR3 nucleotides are TGTGCCAGCAGTCGGAAAAGACAGGACGGGATGAACACTGAAGCTTTCTTT.

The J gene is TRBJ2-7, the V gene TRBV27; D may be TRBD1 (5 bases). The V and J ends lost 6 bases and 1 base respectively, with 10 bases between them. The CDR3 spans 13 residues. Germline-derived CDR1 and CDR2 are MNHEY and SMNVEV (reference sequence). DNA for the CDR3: TGTGCCAGCAGACAGGTGGGTTCCTACGAGCAGTACTTC. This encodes CASRQVGSYEQYF.

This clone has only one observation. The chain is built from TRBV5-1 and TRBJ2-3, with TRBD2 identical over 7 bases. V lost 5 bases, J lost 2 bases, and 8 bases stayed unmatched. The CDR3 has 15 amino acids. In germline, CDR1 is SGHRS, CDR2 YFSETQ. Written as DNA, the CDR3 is TGCGCCAGCAGATATACCCTAGCGGTCACAGATACGCAGTATTTT. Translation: CASRYTLAVTDTQYF.

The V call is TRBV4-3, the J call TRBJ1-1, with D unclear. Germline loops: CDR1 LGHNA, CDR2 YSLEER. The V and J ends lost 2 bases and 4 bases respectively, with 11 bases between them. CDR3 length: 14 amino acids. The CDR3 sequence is CASSQYEGITEAFF. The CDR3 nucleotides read TGCGCCAGCAGCCAATATGAGGGTATCACTGAAGCTTTCTTT.

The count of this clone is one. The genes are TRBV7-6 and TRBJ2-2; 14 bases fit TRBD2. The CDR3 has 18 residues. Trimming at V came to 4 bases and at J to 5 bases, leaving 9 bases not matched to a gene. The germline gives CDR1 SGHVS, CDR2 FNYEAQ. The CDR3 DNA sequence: TGTGCCAGCAGCTCGGGACTAGCGGGAGTTTTAGTGACCGGGGAGCTGTTTTTT. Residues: CASSSGLAGVLVTGELFF.

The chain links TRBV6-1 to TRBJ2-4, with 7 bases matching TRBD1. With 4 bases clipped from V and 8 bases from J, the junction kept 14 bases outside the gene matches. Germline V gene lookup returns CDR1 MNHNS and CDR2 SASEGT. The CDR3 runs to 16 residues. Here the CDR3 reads CASSGTRQGTRDIQYF. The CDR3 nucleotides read TGTGCCAGCAGTGGCACTAGACAGGGCACGCGGGACATTCAGTACTTC.

CDR3 coding DNA: TGTGCCAGCAGCTCCCGTGCAGGGAGGAACACCGGGGAGCTGTTTTTT. The encoded protein is CASSSRAGRNTGELFF. The genes are TRBV7-3 and TRBJ2-2; perhaps D is TRBD1 or TRBD2 (5 bases each). Germline CDR1 SGHTA, CDR2 FQGTGA. The CDR3 runs to 16 residues. Trimming cost V 4 bases and J 1 base, with 13 bases left between them.